These 11 T cell receptor beta chains were sequenced from one sample in a study of T cell responses to AZD1222 COVID-19 vaccine. This table comes from immunoSEQ multiplex PCR, and its TCRdb copy is limited to in-frame clones, with some not included. The sample includes roughly 130,000 clones, 88% of them seen just once. Sequencing was performed on peripheral blood, taken on day 0 of MenACWY control vaccination. The receptor set was obtained from an adult in good health.

This chain connects TRBV5-1 to TRBJ1-1; no definite D call. The CDR3 contains 16 residues. The germline CDR1 and CDR2 sequences are SGHRS and YFSETQ. V was trimmed by 4 bases and J by 5 bases, leaving 21 bases between them. The CDR3 nucleotides are TGCGCCAGCAGCCTCGCGAGGCCCCCCGGGTGGACTGAAGCTTTCTTT. It yields the protein CASSLARPPGWTEAFF.

In its sample, this clone was seen once. The V gene is TRBV7-6, the J gene TRBJ2-1; D is perhaps TRBD2 (6 bases). Between the trimmed V and J ends, which lost 4 bases and 1 base, there was a span of 11 bases. The CDR3 sequence is 15 residues long. Per germline, CDR1 SGHVS and CDR2 FNYEAQ. This CDR3 reads CASSSASASYNEQFF. The CDR3 DNA reads TGTGCCAGCAGCTCGGCTAGCGCGTCCTACAATGAGCAGTTCTTC.

V is TRBV7-9 and J is TRBJ2-5, with 10 bases lining up with TRBD2. Unmatched junction bases numbered 2, after V lost 4 bases and J lost 3 bases. Germline CDR1 is SEHNR and CDR2 is FQNEAQ (reference sequence). CDR3 length equals 14 residues. The DNA for the CDR3 is TGTGCCAGCAGCTACACTAGCGGGAAAGAGACCCAGTACTTC. Amino acids: CASSYTSGKETQYF.

This rearrangement joins TRBV5-1 to TRBJ2-7; 7 bases are shared with TRBD1. CDR3 length equals 15 residues. V lost 5 bases to trimming and J lost 0 bases; unmatched junction nucleotides: 8. The V gene's germline CDR1 is SGHRS and CDR2 YFSETQ. The CDR3 DNA sequence: TGCGCCAGCAGTCCGGGGACAGCCCTCTCCTACGAGCAGTACTTC. This codes for CASSPGTALSYEQYF. Full variable domain (missing parts from reference TRBV5-1 and TRBJ2-7): KAGVTQTPRYLIKTRGQQVTLSCSPISGHRSVSWYQQTPGQGLQFLFEYFSETQRNKGNFPGRFSGRQFSNSRSEMNVSTLELGDSALYLCASSPGTALSYEQYFGPGTRLTVT.

This chain connects TRBV19 to TRBJ2-3; D gene uncertain. The ends were cut back, 4 bases at V and 2 bases at J, with 7 bases in the middle. The CDR3 length is 13 residues. Germline V gives CDR1 LNHDA, CDR2 SQIVND (reference sequence). The CDR3 sequence is CASSKALTDTQYF. CDR3 nucleotide sequence: TGTGCCAGTAGTAAGGCCCTCACAGATACGCAGTATTTT.

This clone has just a few counts. The rearrangement links TRBV30 to TRBJ2-2; weak D call: TRBD1 (6 bases). The ends were cut back, 4 bases at V and 3 bases at J, with 15 bases in the middle. The CDR3 length is 15 residues. Germline CDR1 reads GTSNPN; CDR2 reads SVGIG (reference sequence). CDR3 DNA: TGTGCCTGGAAAAACAGGGTGGGGGACACCGGGGAGCTGTTTTTT. It is translated as CAWKNRVGDTGELFF.

J is TRBJ2-5 and V is TRBV5-8; 9 nucleotides agree with TRBD1. J gave up 4 bases and V 1 base, and 5 bases lay outside the gene matches. The CDR3 has 15 amino acids. The V gene's germline CDR1 is SGHTS and CDR2 YDEGEE. The CDR3 loop reads CASSLWGTGLETQYF. CDR3 in DNA: TGTGCCAGCAGCTTGTGGGGGACAGGGTTAGAGACCCAGTACTTC.

The rearrangement links TRBV11-2 to TRBJ2-2; 13 bases align to TRBD2. Trimming removed 5 bases from V and 5 bases from J; junction bases left unmatched: 5. Germline assignment: CDR1 SGHAT and CDR2 FQNNGV. The CDR3 is 16 amino acids. In DNA, the CDR3 is TGTGCCAGCAGCATCGGACTAGCGGGAGTAACCGGGGAGCTGTTTTTT. It specifies CASSIGLAGVTGELFF. The variable domain in full, with the rest retrieved from reference TRBV11-2 and TRBJ2-2, is EAGVAQSPRYKIIEKRQSVAFWCNPISGHATLYWYQQILGQGPKLLIQFQNNGVVDDSQLPKDRFSAERLKGVDSTLKIQPAKLEDSAVYLCASSIGLAGVTGELFFGEGSRLTVL.

The V and J genes are TRBV11-2 and TRBJ2-7; D call uncertain. The CDR3 runs 12 residues. Germline V gene lookup returns CDR1 SGHAT and CDR2 FQNNGV. Trimming removed 3 bases at V and 2 bases at J, with 5 bases between. This CDR3 is CASSFQAYEQYF. CDR3 coding DNA: TGTGCCAGCAGCTTTCAAGCCTACGAGCAGTACTTC.

The chain is built from TRBV7-3 and TRBJ2-1; D possibly corresponds to TRBD1 (6 bases). Germline CDR1 reads SGHTA; CDR2 reads FQGTGA. V was shortened by 2 bases and J by 4 bases, with 18 bases between the two germline ends. The CDR3 extends over 17 amino acids. CDR3 nucleotides: TGTGCCAGCAGCTTACGGCCCCGGGACGGGACATACAATGAGCAGTTCTTC. Translated, it gives CASSLRPRDGTYNEQFF.

This clone has a single count. The chain uses TRBV11-3 and TRBJ1-2; D ambiguous. The V gene's germline CDR1 is SGHNT and CDR2 YENEEA. The germline V and J ends were trimmed by 3 bases and 3 bases, with 17 bases remaining between them. This CDR3 region has 16 residues. For the CDR3, the DNA is TGTGCCAGCAGCTTTGCAGCTCGTCAGCCCGACTATGGCTACACCTTC. Translation: CASSFAARQPDYGYTF.